The T cell receptor beta chain under discussion was sequenced for a study of blood T cell repertoires in COVID-19. This CDR3 region has 12 residues. V was clipped by 3 bases and J by 4 bases, with 6 bases between them. Data came from immunoSEQ multiplex PCR; TCRdb stores just in-frame clones and leaves some out. The sample shows more than 100,000 clones, around 64% of them seen only once. Material: peripheral blood. The rearrangement joins TRBV12-3 or TRBV12-4 to TRBJ1-1; D is uncertain. The sequence came from a human donor with acute or convalescent COVID-19. The donor label of this sample is uncertain. The CDR3 sequence: CASSFSGTEAFF. The CDR3 region has the DNA TGTGCCAGCAGTTTTTCGGGCACTGAAGCTTTCTTT.